This T cell receptor (beta chain) stems from a study of Graves' ophthalmopathy and Graves' hyperthyroidism. Whole-study findings and limits: Clonotypes were expanded in thyroid at above 0.001 frequency, and most also appeared in blood.

RNA transcripts were the template, and TCR beta CDR3 regions were amplified from them. Following a first-round RT-PCR that used HTBI primers, a second-round multiplex PCR was carried out. MiXCR was run by TCRdb on the multiplex PCR reads, yielding one entry per CDR3 protein. This table has about 210,000 distinct CDR3 sequences, around 28% appearing once. In this sample, this clonotype turned up many times. Its antigen is undetermined. Ophthalmopathy donors' eye disease showed moderate-to-severe activity, CAS of at least 3, NOSPECS of at least 4 and duration under 3 months. No donor had other autoimmune disease, uncontrolled infection, pregnancy or lactation. PBMCs came from roughly 9.2 ml of fresh peripheral blood. The CDR3 is 12 residues long. The germline V gene encodes CDR1 MNHEY and CDR2 SMNVEV (reference sequence). J lost 3 bases, V lost 8 bases, and 2 bases had no gene match.

The receptor was derived from a middle-aged man with Graves' ophthalmopathy. The chain recombines TRBV27 with TRBJ2-7; 9 nucleotides line up with TRBD1. Sequencing used peripheral blood. CDR3 coding DNA: TGTGCCAGCCGGGACAGGGTCTACGAGCAGTACTTC. Encoded protein: CASRDRVYEQYF.